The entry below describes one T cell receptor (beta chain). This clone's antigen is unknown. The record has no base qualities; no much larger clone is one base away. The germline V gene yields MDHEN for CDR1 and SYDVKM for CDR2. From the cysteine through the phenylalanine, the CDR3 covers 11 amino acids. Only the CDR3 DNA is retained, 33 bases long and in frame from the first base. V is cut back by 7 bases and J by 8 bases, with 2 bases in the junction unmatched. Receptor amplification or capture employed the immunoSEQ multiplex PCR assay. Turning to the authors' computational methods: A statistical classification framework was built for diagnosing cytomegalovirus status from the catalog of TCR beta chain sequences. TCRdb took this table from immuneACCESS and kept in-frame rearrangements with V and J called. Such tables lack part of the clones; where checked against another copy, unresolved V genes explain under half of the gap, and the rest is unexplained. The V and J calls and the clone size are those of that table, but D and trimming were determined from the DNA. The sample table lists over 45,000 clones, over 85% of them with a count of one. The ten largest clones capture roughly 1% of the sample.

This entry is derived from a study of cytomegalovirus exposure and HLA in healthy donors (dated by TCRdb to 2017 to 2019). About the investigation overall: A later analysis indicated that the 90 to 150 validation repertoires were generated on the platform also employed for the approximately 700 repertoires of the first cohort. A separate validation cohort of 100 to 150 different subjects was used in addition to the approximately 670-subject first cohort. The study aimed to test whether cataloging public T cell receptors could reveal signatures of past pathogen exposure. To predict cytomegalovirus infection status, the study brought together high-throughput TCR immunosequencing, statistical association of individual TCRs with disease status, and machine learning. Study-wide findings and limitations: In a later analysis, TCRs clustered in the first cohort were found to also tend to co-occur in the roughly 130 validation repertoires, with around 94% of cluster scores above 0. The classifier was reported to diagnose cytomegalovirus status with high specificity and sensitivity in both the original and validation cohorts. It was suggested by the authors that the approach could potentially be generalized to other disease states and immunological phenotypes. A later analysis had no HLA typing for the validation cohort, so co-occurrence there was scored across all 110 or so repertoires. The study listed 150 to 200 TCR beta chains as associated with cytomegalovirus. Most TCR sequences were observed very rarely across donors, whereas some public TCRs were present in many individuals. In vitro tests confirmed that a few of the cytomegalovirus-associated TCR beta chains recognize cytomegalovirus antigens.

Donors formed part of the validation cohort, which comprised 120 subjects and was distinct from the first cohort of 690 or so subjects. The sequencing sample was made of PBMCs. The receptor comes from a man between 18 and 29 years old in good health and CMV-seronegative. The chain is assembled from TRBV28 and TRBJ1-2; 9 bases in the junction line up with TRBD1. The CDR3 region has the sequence CASTDRGGYTF. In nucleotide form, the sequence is TGTGCCAGCACTGACAGGGGGGGCTACACCTTC.